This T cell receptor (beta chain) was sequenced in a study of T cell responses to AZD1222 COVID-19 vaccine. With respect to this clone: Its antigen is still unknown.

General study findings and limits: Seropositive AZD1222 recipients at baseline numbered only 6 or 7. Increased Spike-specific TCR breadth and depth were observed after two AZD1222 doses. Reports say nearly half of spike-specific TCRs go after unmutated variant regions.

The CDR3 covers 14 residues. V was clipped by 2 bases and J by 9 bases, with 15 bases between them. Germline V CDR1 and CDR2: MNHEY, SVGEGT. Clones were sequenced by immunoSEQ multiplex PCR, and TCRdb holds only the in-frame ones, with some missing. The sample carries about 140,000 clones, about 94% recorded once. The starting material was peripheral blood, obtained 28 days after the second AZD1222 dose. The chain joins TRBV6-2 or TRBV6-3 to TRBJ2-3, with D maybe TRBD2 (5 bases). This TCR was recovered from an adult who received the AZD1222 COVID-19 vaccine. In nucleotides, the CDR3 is TGTGCCAGCAGTTACGGTCTAGCCCTGAGGACGCAGTATTTT. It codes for CASSYGLALRTQYF.